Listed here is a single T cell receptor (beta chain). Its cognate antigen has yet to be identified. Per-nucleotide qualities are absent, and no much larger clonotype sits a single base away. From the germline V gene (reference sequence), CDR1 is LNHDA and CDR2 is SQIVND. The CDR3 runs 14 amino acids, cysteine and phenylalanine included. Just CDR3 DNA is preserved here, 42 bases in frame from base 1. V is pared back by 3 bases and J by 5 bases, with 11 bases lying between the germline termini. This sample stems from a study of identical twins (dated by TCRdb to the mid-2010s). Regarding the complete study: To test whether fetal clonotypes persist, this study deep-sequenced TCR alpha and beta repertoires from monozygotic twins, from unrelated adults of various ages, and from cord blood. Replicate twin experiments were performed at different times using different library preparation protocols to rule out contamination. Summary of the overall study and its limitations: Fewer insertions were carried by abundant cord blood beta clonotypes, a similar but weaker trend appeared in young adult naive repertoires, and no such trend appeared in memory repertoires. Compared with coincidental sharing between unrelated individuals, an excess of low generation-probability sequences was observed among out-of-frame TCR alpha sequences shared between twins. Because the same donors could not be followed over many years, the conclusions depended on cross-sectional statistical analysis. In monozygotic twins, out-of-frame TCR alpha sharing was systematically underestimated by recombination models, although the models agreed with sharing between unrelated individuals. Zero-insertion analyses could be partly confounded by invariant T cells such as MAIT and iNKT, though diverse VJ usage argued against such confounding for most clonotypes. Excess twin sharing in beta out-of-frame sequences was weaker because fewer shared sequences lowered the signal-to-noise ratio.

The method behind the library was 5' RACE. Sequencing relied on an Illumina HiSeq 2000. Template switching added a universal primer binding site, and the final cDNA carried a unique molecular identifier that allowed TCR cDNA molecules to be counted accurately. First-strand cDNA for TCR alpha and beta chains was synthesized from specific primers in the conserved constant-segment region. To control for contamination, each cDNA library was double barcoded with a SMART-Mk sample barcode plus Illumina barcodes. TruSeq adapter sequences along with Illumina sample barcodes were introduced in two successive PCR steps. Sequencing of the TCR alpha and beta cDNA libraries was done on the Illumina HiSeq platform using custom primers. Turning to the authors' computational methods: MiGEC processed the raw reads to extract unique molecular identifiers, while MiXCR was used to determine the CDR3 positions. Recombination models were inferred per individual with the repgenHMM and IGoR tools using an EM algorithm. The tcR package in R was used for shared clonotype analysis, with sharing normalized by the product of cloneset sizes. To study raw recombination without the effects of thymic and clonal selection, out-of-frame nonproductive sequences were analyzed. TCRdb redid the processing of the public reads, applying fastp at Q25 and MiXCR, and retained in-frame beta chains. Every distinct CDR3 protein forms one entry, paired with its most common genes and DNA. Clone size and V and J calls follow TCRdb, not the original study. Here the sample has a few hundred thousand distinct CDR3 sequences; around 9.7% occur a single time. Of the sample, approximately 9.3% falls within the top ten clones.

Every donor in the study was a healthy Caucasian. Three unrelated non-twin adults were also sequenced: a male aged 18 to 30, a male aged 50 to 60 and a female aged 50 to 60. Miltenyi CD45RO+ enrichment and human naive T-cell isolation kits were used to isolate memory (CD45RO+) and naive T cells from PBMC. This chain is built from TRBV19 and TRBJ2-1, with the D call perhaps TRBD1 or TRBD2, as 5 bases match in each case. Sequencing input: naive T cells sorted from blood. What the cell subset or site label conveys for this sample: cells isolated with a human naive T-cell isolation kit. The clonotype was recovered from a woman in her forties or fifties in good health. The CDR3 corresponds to CASSIQGVHNEQFF. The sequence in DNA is TGTGCCAGTAGTATTCAGGGAGTCCACAATGAGCAGTTCTTC.